The sequence of this T cell receptor beta chain was determined in a study of blood T cell repertoires in COVID-19. Profiling relied on immunoSEQ multiplex PCR, and the TCRdb table lists in-frame clones only, not all of them. The data contain hundreds of thousands of clones, 88% of them seen just once; the ten biggest clones take up roughly 0.8%. The germline V and J ends were trimmed by 7 bases and 7 bases, with 17 bases remaining between them. The CDR3 extends over 14 amino acids. Germline CDR1 and CDR2: MNHEY and SVGAGI. The origin of this receptor is a woman aged 30 to 39 with acute or convalescent COVID-19. The sequencing input was peripheral blood. The chain has TRBV6-5 and TRBJ2-1, with D possibly matching TRBD2 (5 bases). In nucleotides, the CDR3 is TGTGCCAGCAAGGAACTCTTCTCGGGGAATGAGCAGTTCTTC. It specifies CASKELFSGNEQFF.